This T cell receptor beta chain was sequenced in a study of blood T cell repertoires in COVID-19. As for the study in general: Samples taken during acute and convalescent COVID-19 were collected in the United States, Italy and Spain.

How the authors handled the data: Estimation of nucleated cell counts relied on the amplification of reference gene primers. TCRdb's table, derived via immunoSEQ multiplex PCR, lists solely in-frame clones and lacks some. V and J calls and clone size are those listed in that table; D and trimming were worked out from the DNA. Of about 87,000 clones listed, around 86% are singletons. CDR3 length equals 12 residues. Germline loops: CDR1 SGHRS, CDR2 YFSETQ. V was trimmed by 0 bases and J by 7 bases, leaving 7 bases between them. J is TRBJ1-2 and V is TRBV5-1, with D unresolved. This TCR was sampled from a man aged 40-50 years with acute or convalescent COVID-19. The sequencing input was peripheral blood. CDR3 protein: CASSLGSSGYTF. As DNA, the CDR3 is TGCGCCAGCAGCTTGGGTAGTAGTGGCTACACCTTC. The full variable domain, its missing parts supplied by reference TRBV5-1 and TRBJ1-2, is KAGVTQTPRYLIKTRGQQVTLSCSPISGHRSVSWYQQTPGQGLQFLFEYFSETQRNKGNFPGRFSGRQFSNSRSEMNVSTLELGDSALYLCASSLGSSGYTFGSGTRLTVV.